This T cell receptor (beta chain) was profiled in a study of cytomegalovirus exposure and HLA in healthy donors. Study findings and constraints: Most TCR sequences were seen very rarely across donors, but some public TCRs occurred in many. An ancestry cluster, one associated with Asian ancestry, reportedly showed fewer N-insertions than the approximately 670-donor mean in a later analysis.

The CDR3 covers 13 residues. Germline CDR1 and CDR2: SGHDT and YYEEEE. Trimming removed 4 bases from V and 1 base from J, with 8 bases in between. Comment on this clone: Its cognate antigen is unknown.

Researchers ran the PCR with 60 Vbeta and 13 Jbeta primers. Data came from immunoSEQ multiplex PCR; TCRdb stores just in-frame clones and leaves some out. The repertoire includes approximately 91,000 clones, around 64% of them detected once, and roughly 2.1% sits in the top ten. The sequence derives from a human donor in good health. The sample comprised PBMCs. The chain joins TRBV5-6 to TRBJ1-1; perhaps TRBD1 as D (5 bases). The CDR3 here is CASSVTENTEAFF. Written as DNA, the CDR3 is TGTGCCAGCAGCGTGACAGAGAACACTGAAGCTTTCTTT. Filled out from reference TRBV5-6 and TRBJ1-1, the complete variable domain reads DAGVTQSPTHLIKTRGQQVTLRCSPKSGHDTVSWYQQALGQGPQFIFQYYEEEERQRGNFPDRFSGHQFPNYSSELNVNALLLGDSALYLCASSVTENTEAFFGQGTRLTVV.